This TCR beta chain came from a study of blood T cell repertoires in COVID-19. Turning to the study itself: Specimens from acute and convalescent COVID-19 originated in the United States, Italy and Spain.

This CDR3 region has 14 residues. Losses at the gene ends were 3 bases for V and 4 bases for J; bases not matched to a gene: 4. Germline lookup yields CDR1 SGHNT and CDR2 YENEEA. Authors' methods: How many nucleated cells were present was estimated from reference gene primer amplification. Generated by immunoSEQ multiplex PCR, the TCRdb table keeps only in-frame clones and is missing some. V and J calls and clone size are those listed in that table; D and trimming were worked out from the DNA. The sample includes about 170,000 clones, under 85% of them seen just once. This clone was picked up a small number of times.

This chain connects TRBV11-3 to TRBJ2-3, with TRBD2 matching 7 bases. This TCR was recovered from a man aged 55-75 years who had recovered from COVID-19. Material: peripheral blood. Here the CDR3 reads CASSFGGGADTQYF. CDR3 coding DNA: TGTGCCAGCAGCTTTGGTGGGGGGGCAGATACGCAGTATTTT.